This is a list of T cell receptor beta chains from one sample in a study of OX40 agonist ivuxolimab in advanced cancers. This table comes from immunoSEQ multiplex PCR, and its TCRdb copy is limited to in-frame clones, with some not included. Among about 6,500 clones listed, roughly 71% were seen once. Sequences were derived from CD4+ or CD8+ T cells sorted from blood, sampled in a trial of the OX40 agonist ivuxolimab. All receptors come from an adult with an advanced solid tumor such as melanoma, head and neck, liver or kidney cancer. CDR3s include the opening cysteine and the closing phenylalanine or tryptophan. Fields, in order: V gene, CDR3 protein.

TRBV19	CASSPGQGVEQYF
TRBV10-2	CASSESQGQGGYNEQFF
TRBV29-1	CSVEDRGQTNTGELFF
TRBV6-6	CASSLRQGGYEQYF
TRBV11-3	CASSLTGSSEAFF
TRBV6-1	CASSGLAGGFYEQYF
TRBV7-3	CASSFASGANVLTF
TRBV5-1	CASSLVEGSYEQYF
TRBV7-9	CASSLINTGELFF
TRBV7-9	CASSTGGAGVWTGANVLTF
TRBV4-3	CASSQEVQGAAGNQPQHF
TRBV6-5	CASSYSSGSYEQYF
TRBV4-3	CASSQADSTIF
TRBV9	CASSVAGEGYNEQFF
TRBV13	CASSLGLAGGNEQFF
TRBV11-2	CASSPRLGGRADTQYF
TRBV10-2	CASRTTGEGSPLHF
TRBV2	CASSEFPGPGGSYEQYF
TRBV7-9	CASSWGRTYEQYF
TRBV19	CASSATEANEQFF
TRBV6-6	CASTLNMGESYEQYF
TRBV7-9	CASSLGGRANVLTF
TRBV5-1	CASSLDTSPLEQYF
TRBV6-1	CASVQSLLNTEAFF
TRBV7-2	CASSRSYEQYF
TRBV19	CASSISAGGPNEQFF
TRBV7-8	CASSSLSEGYTEAFF
TRBV2	CASSDPQGVGELFF
TRBV7-8	CASSTERGGRDTQYF
TRBV19	CASTIAGTNEQFF
TRBV27	CASSLSWQGGYIQYF
TRBV25-1	CASSGHNQAFF
TRBV5-1	CASSFYSGSDEQFF
TRBV7-3	CASSMPGLEGTEAFF
TRBV6-5	CASTYGQGNTIYF
TRBV19	CASTPGPAGEQYF
TRBV7-6	CASSLAGENTEAFF
TRBV5-1	CASSLDGPVNEQFF
TRBV6-5	CASSPRQASNQPQHF
TRBV27	CASSLAGTSYEQYF
TRBV6-5	CASTPLGGNYGYTF
TRBV28	CASTTRGNQPQHF
TRBV10-3	CAISEGSGTREFF
TRBV6-5	CASSFRQGHAEQYF
TRBV4-1	CASSQSAGPWETQYF
TRBV13	CASSPVPGQGFGEKLFF
TRBV28	CATAGTWNTGELFF
TRBV4-3	CASSQGAGEVYNEQFF
TRBV9	CASRWSRASYEQYF
TRBV19	CASSTGVNQPQHF
TRBV7-3	CASSPRGGGDFSYNEQFF
TRBV10-2	CASSPGTIDQETQYF
TRBV4-3	CASSQDPTYEQYF
TRBV7-9	CASSVTESGANVLTF
TRBV28	CASSNPGRTSSYEQYF